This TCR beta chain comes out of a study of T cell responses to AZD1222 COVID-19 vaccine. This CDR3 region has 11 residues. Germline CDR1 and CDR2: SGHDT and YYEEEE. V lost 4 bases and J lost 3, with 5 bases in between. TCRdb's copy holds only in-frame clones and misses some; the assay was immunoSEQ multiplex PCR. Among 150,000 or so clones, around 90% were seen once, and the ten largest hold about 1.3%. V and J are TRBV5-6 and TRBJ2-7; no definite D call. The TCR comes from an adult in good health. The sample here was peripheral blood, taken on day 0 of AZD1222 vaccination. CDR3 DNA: TGTGCCAGCAGCACGGGCTACGAGCAGTACTTC. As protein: CASSTGYEQYF.